This is a list of T cell receptor beta chains from one sample in a study of T-cell memory formation after mild COVID-19. TCRdb reprocessed the 5' RACE reads via MiXCR and lists one record per CDR3 protein. This table holds more than 350,000 distinct CDR3 sequences, over 20% found once. What was sequenced was PBMCs or a T cell subset sorted from them (not recorded which). The receptors were sampled from an adult woman who had mild COVID-19 (a few samples of this study predate the infection). Cell type and time point are not known. CDR3s include the opening cysteine and the closing phenylalanine or tryptophan. The D gene is left open where the match is weak.

j_call d_call v_call cdr3_aa
TRBJ2-1 NA TRBV29-1 CSASTRGEQFF
TRBJ2-3 TRBD2 TRBV5-1 CASSTDGLVGIDTQYF
TRBJ2-5 TRBD2 TRBV29-1 CSVKWPSGTQETQYF
TRBJ2-3 TRBD2 TRBV20-1 CSGVLAREDTQYF
TRBJ1-6 NA TRBV12-3/TRBV12-4 CASSPTSGPLHF
TRBJ2-3 TRBD1 TRBV29-1 CSVDEQGLSADTQYF
TRBJ2-5 TRBD1 TRBV5-4 CASSLAGTGSRETQYF
TRBJ2-2 NA TRBV11-2 CASSLVGELFF
TRBJ2-5 TRBD2 TRBV4-2 CASSQTAGGETQYF
TRBJ1-1 NA TRBV7-2 CASSLDRTLNTEAFF
TRBJ1-5 NA TRBV7-6 CASSSNGGSNQPQHF
TRBJ1-2 NA TRBV5-5 CASSLMGSGRGYGYTF
TRBJ2-6 NA TRBV4-1 CASTREADSGANVLTF
TRBJ1-2 NA TRBV6-2/TRBV6-3 CASRTTTGMLINGYTF
TRBJ2-7 NA TRBV29-1 CSVADSYEQYF
TRBJ2-1 NA TRBV7-9 CASSSSWPVSYNEQFF
TRBJ2-3 NA TRBV29-1 CGYITTDTQYF
TRBJ2-5 TRBD1 TRBV5-1 CASSLRRTGEETQYF
TRBJ1-1 TRBD1 TRBV9 CASSVDRGRGLPNWVIGAFF
TRBJ2-3 NA TRBV7-2 CASSLVPEAGTDTQYF
TRBJ2-3 NA TRBV11-2 CASSPGGSGGYTDTQYF
TRBJ2-2 NA TRBV7-9 CASNRQLGTGELFF
TRBJ2-5 TRBD2 TRBV24-1 CATSDPGLGETQYF
TRBJ1-1 TRBD1 TRBV5-1 CASSFRGTGGRTEAFF
TRBJ2-5 TRBD2 TRBV6-6 CAIRPRTSGGQETQYF
TRBJ1-1 NA TRBV20-1 CSARRQDTEAFF
TRBJ1-3 TRBD1 TRBV6-1 CASGQGASRNTIYF
TRBJ2-1 NA TRBV5-1 CASSLAPSSSYNEQFF
TRBJ2-7 NA TRBV6-5 CASRPGGVAGYEQYF
TRBJ1-5 NA TRBV30 CAWSSGSNQPQHF
TRBJ1-5 NA TRBV20-1 CSARDSSKRGFDQPQHF
TRBJ2-5 NA TRBV7-9 CASSLTGPKETQYF
TRBJ1-1 NA TRBV6-2/TRBV6-3 CASSYSRARGTEAFF
TRBJ2-3 NA TRBV20-1 CSAITGFTDTQYF
TRBJ2-2 NA TRBV15 CATSRRKNTWELFF
TRBJ2-5 TRBD2 TRBV12-3/TRBV12-4 CASSPHLAGGPLTQYF
TRBJ2-3 NA TRBV6-5 CASSWGLSTDTQYF
TRBJ2-2 TRBD1 TRBV11-1 CASSFWAGTGGIPGELFF
TRBJ2-5 NA TRBV7-3 CASSPDHAETQYF
TRBJ2-3 NA TRBV4-2 CASSQAGQSDTQYF